The source of this T cell receptor (beta chain) is a study of beta chain features in type 1 diabetes. All of the isolated RNA was reverse transcribed, so expressed TCRB transcripts were sequenced. TCRdb's table, derived via immunoSEQ multiplex PCR, lists solely in-frame clones and lacks some. The sample lists 140,000 to 150,000 clones; 40% to 60% were seen once. Via CD45RO/CCR7/CD25/CD127/CD95/CD27, cells of the CD4+ naive, central memory, regulatory and stem cell-like memory subsets were sorted. The V and J ends lost 0 bases and 6 bases respectively, with 10 bases between them. Looked up from germline, CDR1 is SGHRS and CDR2 is YFSETQ. The CDR3 is 14 amino acids.

The sequence was obtained from a young man in good health. Sequenced: Tregs from blood. The chain combines TRBV5-1 with TRBJ2-1; D is undetermined. The CDR3 protein is CASSLARSLNEQFF. CDR3 DNA sequence: TGCGCCAGCAGCTTGGCTAGGAGTCTCAATGAGCAGTTCTTC.